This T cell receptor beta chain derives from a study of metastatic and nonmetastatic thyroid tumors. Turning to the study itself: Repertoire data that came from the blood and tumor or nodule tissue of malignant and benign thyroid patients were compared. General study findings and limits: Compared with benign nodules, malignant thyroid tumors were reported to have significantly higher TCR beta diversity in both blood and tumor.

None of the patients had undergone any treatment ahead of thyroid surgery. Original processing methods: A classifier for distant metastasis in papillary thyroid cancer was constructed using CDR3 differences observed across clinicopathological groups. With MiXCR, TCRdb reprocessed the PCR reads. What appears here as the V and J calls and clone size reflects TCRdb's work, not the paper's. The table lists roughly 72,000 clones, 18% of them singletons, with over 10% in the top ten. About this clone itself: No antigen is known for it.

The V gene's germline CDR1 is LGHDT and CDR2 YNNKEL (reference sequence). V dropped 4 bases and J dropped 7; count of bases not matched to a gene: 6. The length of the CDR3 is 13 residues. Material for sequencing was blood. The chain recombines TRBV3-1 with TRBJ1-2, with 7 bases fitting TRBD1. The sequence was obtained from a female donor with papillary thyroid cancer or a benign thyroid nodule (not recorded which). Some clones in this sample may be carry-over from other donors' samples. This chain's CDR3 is CASSRDRARGYTF. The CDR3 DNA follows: TGTGCCAGCAGCCGAGACAGGGCTCGTGGCTACACCTTC.